The 6 T cell receptor beta chains listed next were all sequenced from one sample in a study of blood T cell repertoires in COVID-19. Produced via immunoSEQ multiplex PCR; TCRdb's table is partial and in-frame only. The repertoire consists of fewer than 400,000 clones, with approximately 83% occurring once and the leading ten covering 2.2%. Sequencing used PBMCs or T cells enriched from blood (not recorded which). These receptor sequences come from a man under 40 who had recovered from COVID-19.

The chain recombines TRBV6-5 with TRBJ1-1; 9 positions agree with TRBD1. Germline loops: CDR1 MNHEY, CDR2 SVGAGI. Trimming cost V 6 bases and J 5 bases; bases outside gene matches: 7. The CDR3 spans 14 residues. CDR3 amino acids: CASSPRDRDTEAFF. DNA for the CDR3: TGTGCCAGCAGCCCGCGGGACAGGGATACTGAAGCTTTCTTT.

The rearrangement uses TRBV3-1 (or the pseudogene TRBV3-2) and TRBJ1-2, with a tentative D call TRBD1 (5 bases). Germline V gives CDR1 LGHDT, CDR2 YNNKEL (reference sequence). V was trimmed by 0 bases and J by 4 bases, leaving 9 bases between them. The CDR3 extends over 14 amino acids. CDR3 amino acids: CASSQDDSIYGYTF. CDR3 coding DNA: TGTGCCAGCAGCCAAGATGACAGTATCTATGGCTACACCTTC.

As concerns this clone: This CDR3 is also generated by other DNA sequences in the sample. This chain links TRBV20-1 with TRBJ2-7, with 7 bases aligning to TRBD1. This CDR3 is built from 11 residues. Trimming took 5 bases from V and 5 from J; bases not matched to a gene: 3. CDR1 and CDR2 (germline): DFQATT, SNEGSKA (reference sequence). CDR3 sequence reads: CSARTGDEQYF. CDR3 sequence (DNA): TGCAGTGCTCGTACAGGGGACGAGCAGTACTTC.

This clone appeared a few times. The genes are TRBV6-1 and TRBJ2-7; possibly TRBD1 for D (6 bases). Germline V gene data show CDR1 as MNHNS and CDR2 as SASEGT. The CDR3 sequence is 13 residues long. Trimming left V 3 bases short and J 5 bases short, with 11 bases between. The CDR3 loop reads CASSDLQGHEQYF. CDR3 bases: TGTGCCAGCAGTGATTTACAGGGCCACGAGCAGTACTTC.

The chain combines TRBV29-1 with TRBJ1-6; D is perhaps TRBD1 (5 bases). This CDR3 has 11 amino acids. In germline, CDR1 is SQVTM, CDR2 ANQGSEA. Trimming took 5 bases from V and 14 from J, leaving 13 bases between them. The CDR3 DNA reads as TGCAGCGTTTACCAGGGTAACACCCTCCACTTT. Its protein product is CSVYQGNTLHF.

This chain connects TRBV6-5 to TRBJ2-1; D unresolved. Germline assignment: CDR1 MNHEY and CDR2 SVGAGI. This CDR3 region has 12 residues. V lost 4 bases to trimming and J lost 7 bases, with 8 bases between them. In nucleotides, the CDR3 is TGTGCCAGCAGTTCCCCTCCGAATGAGCAGTTCTTC. Protein product: CASSSPPNEQFF.